This TCR beta chain was identified in a study of blood T cell repertoires in COVID-19. Study as a whole: Samples of COVID-19 (acute and convalescent) were obtained from the United States, Italy and Spain. Nucleic acid was either cDNA or gDNA, and it came from T cells, B-cell-depleted T cells, or PBMCs.

Authors' data handling: Reference gene primer amplification yielded estimated nucleated cell counts. Here immunoSEQ multiplex PCR was the method, and the copy in TCRdb shows in-frame clones only, minus some. V and J calls plus clone size are reproduced from that table; the DNA served to infer D and trimming. The data show 250,000 or so clones, approximately 86% seen once. A few counts support this clone. V lost 4 bases and J 4 bases, leaving 18 bases between the germline ends. The CDR3 totals 17 residues. Germline V CDR1 and CDR2: KGHDR, SFDVKD. Sequenced sample: peripheral blood. This receptor was obtained from a human donor in a cohort sampled during active COVID-19. V gene TRBV24-1 combines with J gene TRBJ2-2, with D possibly matching TRBD1 (7 bases). CDR3 nucleotides: TGTGCCACCAGTGACTGGTCGGCAGGGGGGAGCACCGGGGAGCTGTTTTTT. Encoded protein: CATSDWSAGGSTGELFF.